This TCR beta chain was recovered during a study of response to subunit inactivated influenza vaccine. From germline, CDR1 is SGHTA and CDR2 FQGNSA. The CDR3 extends over 16 amino acids. V lost 5 bases and J lost 0, with 14 bases in between. TCRdb reprocessed the RT-PCR reads via MiXCR and lists one record per CDR3 protein. The sample has 200,000 to 300,000 distinct CDR3 sequences, 9.5% to 15% seen once. Study-wide findings and caveats: The authors proposed limited new T cell recruitment per seasonal influenza vaccination.

Notes on this clonotype: Its target is not known.

This specimen consisted of non-naive T cells sorted from PBMCs, obtained 14 days before vaccination. The chain combines TRBV7-2 with TRBJ1-3; D perhaps matches TRBD1 (6 bases). The sequence was obtained from a man aged 45-60 years who received an inactivated influenza vaccine. In nucleotides, the CDR3 is TGTGCCAGCAGCCAATTTGGACAGCTCTCTGGAAACACCATATATTTT. Its translation is CASSQFGQLSGNTIYF. Full variable domain (remainder filled in from reference TRBV7-2 and TRBJ1-3): GAGVSQSPSNKVTEKGKDVELRCDPISGHTALYWYRQSLGQGLEFLIYFQGNSAPDKSGLPSDRFSAERTGGSVSTLTIQRTQQEDSAVYLCASSQFGQLSGNTIYFGEGSWLTVV.